The sample holds a few counts of the clone carrying this T cell receptor (beta chain). In the original analysis: Amplified reference gene primers provided the basis for estimating nucleated cell counts. Only in-frame clones appear in the TCRdb table, and some are missing; sequencing was by immunoSEQ multiplex PCR. The DNA gave D and trimming, while V, J and clone size come from that table. The sample shows a few hundred thousand clones, around 83% of them seen only once. V was shortened by 0 bases and J by 0 bases, with 11 bases between the two germline ends. CDR1 and CDR2 from the germline V gene are MGHRA and YSYEKL. This CDR3 region has 17 residues. This specimen belongs to a study of blood T cell repertoires in COVID-19. Study-wide background: Researchers got acute and convalescent COVID-19 samples from the United States, Italy and Spain. T cells, B-cell-depleted T cells, or PBMCs provided the cDNA or gDNA that served as material.

Specimen: peripheral blood. The chain uses TRBV4-1 and TRBJ1-4; D not resolved. The receptor was derived from a woman aged 50 to 65 with acute or convalescent COVID-19. DNA of the CDR3: TGCGCCAGCAGCCAAGATCCCCTCTTCGCAACTAATGAAAAACTGTTTTTT. Protein sequence: CASSQDPLFATNEKLFF.